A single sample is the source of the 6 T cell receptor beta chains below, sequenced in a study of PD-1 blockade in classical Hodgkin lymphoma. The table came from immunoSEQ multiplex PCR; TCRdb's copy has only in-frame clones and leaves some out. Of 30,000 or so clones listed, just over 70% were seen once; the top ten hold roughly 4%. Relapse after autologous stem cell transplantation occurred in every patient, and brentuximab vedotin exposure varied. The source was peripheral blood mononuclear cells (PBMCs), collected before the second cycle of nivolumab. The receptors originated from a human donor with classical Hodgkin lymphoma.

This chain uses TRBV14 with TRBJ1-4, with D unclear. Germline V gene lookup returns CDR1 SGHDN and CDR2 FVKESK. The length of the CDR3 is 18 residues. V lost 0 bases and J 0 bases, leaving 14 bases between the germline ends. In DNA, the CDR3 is TGTGCCAGCAGCCAAGAGAGAGAGGGTTACACAACTAATGAAAAACTGTTTTTT. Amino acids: CASSQEREGYTTNEKLFF.

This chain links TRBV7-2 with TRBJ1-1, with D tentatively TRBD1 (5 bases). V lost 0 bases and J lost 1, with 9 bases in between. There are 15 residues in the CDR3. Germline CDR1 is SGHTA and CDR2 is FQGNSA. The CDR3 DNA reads TGTGCCAGCAGCTTAGCGCAGGGAACGAACACTGAAGCTTTCTTT. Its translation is CASSLAQGTNTEAFF. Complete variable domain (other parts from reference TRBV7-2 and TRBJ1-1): GAGVSQSPSNKVTEKGKDVELRCDPISGHTALYWYRQSLGQGLEFLIYFQGNSAPDKSGLPSDRFSAERTGGSVSTLTIQRTQQEDSAVYLCASSLAQGTNTEAFFGQGTRLTVV.

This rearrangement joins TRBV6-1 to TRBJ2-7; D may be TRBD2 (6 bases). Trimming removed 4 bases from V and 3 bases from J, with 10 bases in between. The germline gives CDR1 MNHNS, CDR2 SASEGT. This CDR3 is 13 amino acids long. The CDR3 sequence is CASSGTGVYEQYF. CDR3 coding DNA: TGTGCCAGCAGTGGAACGGGGGTCTACGAGCAGTACTTC.

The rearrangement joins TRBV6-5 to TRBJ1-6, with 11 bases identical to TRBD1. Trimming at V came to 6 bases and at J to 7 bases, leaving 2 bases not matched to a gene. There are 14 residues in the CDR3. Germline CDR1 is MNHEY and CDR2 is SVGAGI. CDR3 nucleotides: TGTGCCAGCAGCCGGGACAGGGGGAATTCACCCCTCCACTTT. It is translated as CASSRDRGNSPLHF.

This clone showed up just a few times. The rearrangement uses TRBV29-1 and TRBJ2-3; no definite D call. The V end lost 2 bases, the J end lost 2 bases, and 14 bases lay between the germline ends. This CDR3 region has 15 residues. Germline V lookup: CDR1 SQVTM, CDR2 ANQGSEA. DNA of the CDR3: TGCAGCGTTGAACGCGACGGACCATCCACAGATACGCAGTATTTT. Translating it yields CSVERDGPSTDTQYF.

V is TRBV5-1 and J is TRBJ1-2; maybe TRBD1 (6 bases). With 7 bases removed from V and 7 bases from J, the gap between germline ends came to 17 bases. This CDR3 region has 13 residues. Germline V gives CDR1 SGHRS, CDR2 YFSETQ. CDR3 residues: CASSAGDTAGYTF. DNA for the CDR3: TGCGCCAGCTCCGCGGGGGACACTGCTGGCTACACCTTC.